Many counts were recorded for the clone carrying this TCR beta chain. This entry comes from a study of T cells in Graves' hyperthyroidism and ophthalmopathy. Germline V gene sequence: CDR1 SEHNR, CDR2 FQNEAQ (reference sequence). V shed 1 base and J shed 0 bases, with 14 bases lying between them. The CDR3 loop spans 17 amino acids. RNA transcripts yielded amplified TCR beta CDR3 regions. The primer set for the first-round RT-PCR of the TCR CDR3 was HTBI. Each CDR3 protein is one row after TCRdb ran MiXCR on the multiplex PCR reads. The top ten hold roughly 30% of the sample, which has approximately 690,000 distinct CDR3 sequences, under 25% seen once. Uncontrolled infection, other autoimmune disease, pregnancy or lactation excluded patients.

The TCR sequence derives from a man aged 25-45 years with Graves' ophthalmopathy. The specimen was blood. The chain links TRBV7-9 to TRBJ2-3; a possible D gene is TRBD2 (6 bases). This CDR3 is CASSLGGAGVSTDTQYF. The DNA for the CDR3 is TGTGCCAGCAGCTTAGGCGGGGCAGGAGTAAGCACAGATACGCAGTATTTT.